The entry below describes one T cell receptor beta chain. Its antigen is unknown. No base-level quality is on record; no much larger clone is a single base apart. The sample comes from a study of CD8 T cells in ankylosing spondylitis (dated by TCRdb to 2016 to 2017). Turning to the overall study: The study profiled T cell receptor beta repertoires in healthy donors and ankylosing spondylitis patients to find disease-linked TCR variants. The whole study cohort included some 100 healthy donors and some 27 ankylosing spondylitis patients. Peripheral blood was sampled, and synovial fluid was also collected from ankylosing spondylitis patients. The research as a whole found: Blood from ankylosing spondylitis patients appeared to be characterized by a TCR beta motif made up of several highly homologous amino acid variants. Some motif variants were previously reported in synovial fluid and blood of reactive arthritis patients, suggesting common disease-initiation mechanisms. Significant enrichment of the disease-linked clones was reported in matched synovial fluid samples from ankylosing spondylitis patients. A CD8+ phenotype was shown by the disease-linked clones, which were found at relatively low frequencies in peripheral blood.

Trimming leaves V shorter by 0 bases and J shorter by 5 bases, with the junction holding 6 bases beyond the gene matches. CDR1 and CDR2 are read off the germline V gene as KGHDR and SFDVKD. The CDR3 runs 17 amino acids, cysteine and phenylalanine included. Just CDR3 DNA is preserved here, 51 bases in frame from base 1. The sequencer listed for this sample is Illumina HiSeq 2500. TCR beta libraries were prepared by quantitative 5'-RACE with molecular barcodes. The paper's data handling went like this. A new computational method based on a probabilistic model of VDJ rearrangement was used to identify disease-linked TCR variants. Using fastp trimming at Q25 and MiXCR clonotype assembly, TCRdb reanalyzed the public sequencing data and kept in-frame beta chains. Rows with a matching CDR3 protein are joined into one entry that keeps the most common DNA and genes. Clone size and V and J calls follow TCRdb, not the original study. The sample yields about 140,000 distinct CDR3 sequences; roughly 8.3% were counted once. The ten largest clones take up approximately 7% of the sample.

Synovial fluid samples were paired with blood samples taken from the same ankylosing spondylitis patients. Here the chain combines TRBV24-1 and TRBJ2-5; a stretch of 12 junction bases matches TRBD1. Sequencing was performed on synovial fluid, either unsorted or a sorted T cell fraction (not recorded which). The receptor's source is a male donor with ankylosing spondylitis. The DNA is TGTGCCACCAGTGATTTGTTCGGGGACAGGGGGCGCGAGACCCAGTACTTC. Translated, this gives CATSDLFGDRGRETQYF.